The sequence of this TCR beta chain was determined in a study of OX40 agonist ivuxolimab in advanced cancers. Measured with immunoSEQ multiplex PCR; TCRdb has only the in-frame clones, and not every one. The table lists over 95,000 clones, just under 85% of them singletons. The CDR3 loop spans 13 amino acids. Trimming stripped 3 bases from V and 3 bases from J, with 8 bases between. In germline, CDR1 is SGHTA, CDR2 FQGNSA. The sample consisted of CD4+ or CD8+ T cells sorted from blood, taken in a trial of the OX40 agonist ivuxolimab. The J gene is TRBJ1-1, the V gene TRBV7-2; maybe TRBD1 (5 bases). This clonotype was sampled from an adult with an advanced solid tumor such as melanoma, head and neck, liver or kidney cancer. The DNA for the CDR3 is TGTGCCAGCAGCTTCGGACAACACACTGAAGCTTTCTTT. Amino acids: CASSFGQHTEAFF. The full variable domain, with the rest looked up from reference TRBV7-2 and TRBJ1-1, is GAGVSQSPSNKVTEKGKDVELRCDPISGHTALYWYRQSLGQGLEFLIYFQGNSAPDKSGLPSDRFSAERTGGSVSTLTIQRTQQEDSAVYLCASSFGQHTEAFFGQGTRLTVV.